This T cell receptor (beta chain) was sequenced for a study of blood T cell repertoires in COVID-19. This CDR3 region has 17 residues. Per the germline V gene, CDR1 is GTSNPN and CDR2 is SVGIG (reference sequence). Trimming removed 2 bases from V and 4 bases from J; junction bases left unmatched: 14. Profiling relied on immunoSEQ multiplex PCR, and the TCRdb table lists in-frame clones only, not all of them. The repertoire holds around 220,000 clones, with 65% to 85% as singletons. This chain joins TRBV30 and TRBJ2-3; 8 nucleotides match TRBD2. The sample was peripheral blood. The sequence was obtained from a woman older than 75 with acute or convalescent COVID-19. This chain's CDR3 is CAWSTRTSTGGADTQYF. The CDR3 DNA reads TGTGCCTGGAGTACCCGGACTAGCACTGGAGGGGCAGATACGCAGTATTTT.